This T cell receptor (beta chain) was recorded in a study of T cell responses to AZD1222 COVID-19 vaccine (dated by TCRdb to about 2021). The study in broad terms: AZD1222 recipients whose second dose came at about 4 weeks and those whose second dose came at about 12 weeks were combined into one group, since spike-specific TCR depth and breadth did not differ between the two schedules. A total of around 240 trial participants underwent TCR sequencing, of whom 207 received two doses of AZD1222 and about 26 received two doses of the MenACWY control vaccine. Enrollment into the trials was organized by age into subgroups of 18-55, 56-69 and 70-plus years, and those subgroups contained approximately 150, 30 and 60 TCR-sequenced participants, respectively.

Results the study describes overall, beyond this receptor: Reportedly, almost half of the unique spike-specific TCRs recognized epitopes lying outside the regions that are mutated in the B.1.351 and B.1.1.7 variants. Vaccine-associated CD4 TCRs spanned the whole spike protein, with dominant responses in regions 160-218 and 743-854. The 56-69-year group was small, and its depth increase did not reach significance, likely because of low power. Participants were mostly white British and included more females than males, and it was suggested by the authors that clonal diversity may have been underestimated. Conclusions about previously exposed vaccinees are limited because only six or seven AZD1222 recipients were SARS-CoV-2 seropositive at baseline. A significant rise in spike-specific TCR breadth and depth was observed after two AZD1222 doses relative to day 0 and relative to MenACWY recipients. Because no day 14 peak-response samples were available, the repertoires could be characterized only after the peak T cell response.

About this clone itself: Its target antigen remains unknown. The input lacks base qualities; no much larger clone sits a single base away.

Its CDR3 holds 12 amino acids, cysteine through phenylalanine. Only the CDR3 DNA stays, 36 bases, in frame from base 1. The V end gives up 6 bases and the J end 15 bases, leaving 8 bases in the junction not matched to a gene. The CDR3 regions of human TCRbeta chains were analyzed by immunosequencing. Under the source paper's analysis protocol: TCRs in the repertoires were compared against a reference library of SARS-CoV-2-specific TCRs that had been generated with the MIRA antigen-specificity platform. Breadth was defined as the fraction of unique TCRs that were SARS-CoV-2-associated, and depth was defined as the fraction of total T cells that were SARS-CoV-2-associated. Using the MIRA data, every spike-specific TCR was mapped to the spike region that the TCR reacted to and assigned to either a CD4 or a CD8 class. Log10-transformed breadth and depth values were compared by one-way ANOVA with Sidak's multiple comparisons tests. TCRdb took over this immuneACCESS table, retaining in-frame rearrangements with V and J assigned. Such tables are incomplete; in checked studies, under half of the missing clones stem from an unresolved V gene, and the remainder is unexplained. The D gene and trimming were derived from the DNA, and the V and J assignments and clone size from that table. The sample includes roughly 100,000 clones, with more than 75% observed a single time. Together, the top ten hold about 9.3% of the sample.

The time point label here, explained by the study, means: baseline before first vaccination. Vaccinee samples were obtained from the UK trials COV001 and COV002, which included a single-blind randomized controlled phase 2/3 trial of AZD1222 (ChAdOx1 nCoV-19) in healthy adults. For TCRbeta chain sequencing, PBMC samples were collected from trial participants at day 0 and at day 28 after the second dose. The sequences come from peripheral blood, collected on day 0 of AZD1222 vaccination. This receptor was identified in an adult in good health. The chain uses TRBV12-3 or TRBV12-4 and TRBJ1-5, and TRBD1 aligns with 10 junction nucleotides. At the DNA level, the sequence is TGTGCCAGCAGCGCCAGACAGGGGGCAGTGCATTTT. Protein translation: CASSARQGAVHF.